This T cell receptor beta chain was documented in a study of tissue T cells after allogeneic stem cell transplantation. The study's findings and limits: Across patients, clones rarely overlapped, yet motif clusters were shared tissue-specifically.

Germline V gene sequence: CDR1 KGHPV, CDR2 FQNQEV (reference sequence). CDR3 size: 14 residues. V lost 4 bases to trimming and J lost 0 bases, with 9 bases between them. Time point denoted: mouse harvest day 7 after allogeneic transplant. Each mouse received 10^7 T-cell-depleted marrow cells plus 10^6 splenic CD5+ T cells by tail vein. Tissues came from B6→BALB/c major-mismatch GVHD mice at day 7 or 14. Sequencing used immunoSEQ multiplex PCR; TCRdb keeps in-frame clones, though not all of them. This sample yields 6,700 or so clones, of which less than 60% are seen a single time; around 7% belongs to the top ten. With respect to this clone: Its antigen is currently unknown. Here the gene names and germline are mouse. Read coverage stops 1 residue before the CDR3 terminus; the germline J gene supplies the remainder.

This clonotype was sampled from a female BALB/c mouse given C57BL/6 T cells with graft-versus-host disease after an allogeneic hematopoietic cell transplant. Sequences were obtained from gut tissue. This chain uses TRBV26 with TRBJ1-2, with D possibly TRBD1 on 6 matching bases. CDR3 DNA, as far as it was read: TGTGCCAGCAGTCGACAGGCAGCAAACTCCGACTACACC. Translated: CASSRQAANSDYT. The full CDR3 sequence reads CASSRQAANSDYTF.